This T cell receptor beta chain was retrieved from a study of identical twins. The CDR3 sequence is 15 residues long. V was shortened by 4 bases and J by 0 bases, with 13 bases between the two germline ends. Looked up from germline, CDR1 is SGHRS and CDR2 is YFSETQ. Each donor (without exception) was a healthy Caucasian. TCRdb re-called the 5' RACE reads with MiXCR, one entry per CDR3 protein. The table records fewer than 650,000 distinct CDR3 sequences, roughly 7.2% of them present only once. The data also belong to a second study, concerning yellow fever vaccine responses in identical twins.

The material sequenced was PBMCs. The chain couples TRBV5-1 to TRBJ1-1; D gene unclear. The TCR originated in a woman in her late teens or twenties in good health. The CDR3 DNA is TGCGCCAGCAGCCGACACGACAAAATGAACACTGAAGCTTTCTTT. Protein product: CASSRHDKMNTEAFF.